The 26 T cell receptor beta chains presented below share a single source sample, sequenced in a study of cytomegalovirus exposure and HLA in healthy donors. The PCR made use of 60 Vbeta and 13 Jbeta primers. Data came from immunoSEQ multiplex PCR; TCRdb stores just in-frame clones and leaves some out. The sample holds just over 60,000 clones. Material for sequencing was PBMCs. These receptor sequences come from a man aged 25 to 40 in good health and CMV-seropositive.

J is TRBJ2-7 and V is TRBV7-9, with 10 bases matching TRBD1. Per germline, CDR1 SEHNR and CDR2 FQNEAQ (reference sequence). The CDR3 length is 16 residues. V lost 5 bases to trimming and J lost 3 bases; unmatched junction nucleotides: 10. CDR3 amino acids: CASSGYRDRGNYEQYF. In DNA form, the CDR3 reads TGTGCCAGCAGCGGGTACCGGGACAGGGGCAACTACGAGCAGTACTTC.

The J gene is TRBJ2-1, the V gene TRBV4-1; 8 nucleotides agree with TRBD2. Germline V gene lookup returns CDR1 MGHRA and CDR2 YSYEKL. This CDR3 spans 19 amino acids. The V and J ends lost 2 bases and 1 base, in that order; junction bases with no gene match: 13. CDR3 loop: CASSQKGLAGHTSYNEQFF. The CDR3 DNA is TGCGCCAGCAGCCAAAAAGGGTTAGCGGGACATACGTCCTACAATGAGCAGTTCTTC.

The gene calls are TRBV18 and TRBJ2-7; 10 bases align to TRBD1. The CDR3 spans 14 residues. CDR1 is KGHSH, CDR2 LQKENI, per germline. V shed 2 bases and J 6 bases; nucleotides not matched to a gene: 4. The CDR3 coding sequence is TGTGCCAGCTCACCAGGACAGGGGGATTCCGAGCAGTACTTC. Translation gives CASSPGQGDSEQYF.

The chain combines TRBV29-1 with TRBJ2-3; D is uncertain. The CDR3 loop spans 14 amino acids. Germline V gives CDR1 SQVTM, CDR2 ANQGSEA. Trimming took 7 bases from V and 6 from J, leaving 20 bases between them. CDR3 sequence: CSATQTSDVDTQYF. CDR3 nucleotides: TGCAGCGCAACCCAGACATCGGATGTCGATACGCAGTATTTT.

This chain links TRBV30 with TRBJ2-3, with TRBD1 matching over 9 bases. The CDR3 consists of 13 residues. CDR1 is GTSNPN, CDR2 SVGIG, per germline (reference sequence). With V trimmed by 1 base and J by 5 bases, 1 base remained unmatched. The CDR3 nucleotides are TGTGCCTGGAGTGGGACAGGGGTAGATACGCAGTATTTT. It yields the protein CAWSGTGVDTQYF.

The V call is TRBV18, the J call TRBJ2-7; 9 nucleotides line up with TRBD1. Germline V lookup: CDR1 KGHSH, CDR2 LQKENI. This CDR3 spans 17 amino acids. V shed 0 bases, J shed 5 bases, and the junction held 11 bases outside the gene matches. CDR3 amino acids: CASSPPGSGTGSHEQYF. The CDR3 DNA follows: TGTGCCAGCTCACCACCGGGCTCCGGGACAGGGTCCCACGAGCAGTACTTC.

The CDR3 loop is CASQPGIYSNQPQHF. CDR3 in DNA: TGTGCCAGCCAGCCAGGAATATATAGCAATCAGCCCCAGCATTTT. The chain is built from TRBV6-1 and TRBJ1-5; unclear D gene. The CDR3 is 15 amino acids. Trimming removed 8 bases at V and 0 bases at J, with 14 bases between. Germline CDR1 is MNHNS and CDR2 is SASEGT.

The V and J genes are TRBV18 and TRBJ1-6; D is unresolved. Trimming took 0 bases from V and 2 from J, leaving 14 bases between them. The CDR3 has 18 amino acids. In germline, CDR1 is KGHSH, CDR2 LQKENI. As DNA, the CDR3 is TGTGCCAGCTCACCACCCGGGAGGGATTGGACCTATAATTCACCCCTCCACTTT. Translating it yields CASSPPGRDWTYNSPLHF. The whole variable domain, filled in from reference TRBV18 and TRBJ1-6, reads NAGVMQNPRHLVRRRGQEARLRCSPMKGHSHVYWYRQLPEEGLKFMVYLQKENIIDESGMPKERFSAEFPKEGPSILRIQQVVRGDSAAYFCASSPPGRDWTYNSPLHFGNGTRLTVT.

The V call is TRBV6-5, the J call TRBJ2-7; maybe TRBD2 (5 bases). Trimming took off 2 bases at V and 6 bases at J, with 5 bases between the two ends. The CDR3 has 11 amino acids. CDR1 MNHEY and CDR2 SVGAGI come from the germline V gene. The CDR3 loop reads CASSYAGEQYF. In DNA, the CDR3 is TGTGCCAGCAGTTACGCGGGCGAGCAGTACTTC.

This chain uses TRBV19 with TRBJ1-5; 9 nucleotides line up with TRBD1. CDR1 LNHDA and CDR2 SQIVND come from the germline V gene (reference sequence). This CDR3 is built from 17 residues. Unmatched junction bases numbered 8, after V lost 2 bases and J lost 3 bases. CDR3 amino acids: CASSILPQGAFNQPQHF. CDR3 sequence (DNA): TGTGCCAGTAGTATACTCCCACAGGGGGCATTCAATCAGCCCCAGCATTTT.

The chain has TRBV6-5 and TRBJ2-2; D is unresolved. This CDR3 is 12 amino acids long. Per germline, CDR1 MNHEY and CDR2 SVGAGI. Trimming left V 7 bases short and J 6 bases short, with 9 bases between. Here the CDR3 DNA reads TGTGCCAGCAAGGAGCTTCCCGGGGAGCTGTTTTTT. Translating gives CASKELPGELFF.

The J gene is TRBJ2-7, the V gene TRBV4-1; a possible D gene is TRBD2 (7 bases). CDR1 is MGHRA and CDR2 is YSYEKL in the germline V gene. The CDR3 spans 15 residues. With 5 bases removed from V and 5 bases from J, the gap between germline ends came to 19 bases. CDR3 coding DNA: TGCGCCAGCAGCGAAAAGGGGGAGGGGATCAACGAGCAGTACTTC. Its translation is CASSEKGEGINEQYF.

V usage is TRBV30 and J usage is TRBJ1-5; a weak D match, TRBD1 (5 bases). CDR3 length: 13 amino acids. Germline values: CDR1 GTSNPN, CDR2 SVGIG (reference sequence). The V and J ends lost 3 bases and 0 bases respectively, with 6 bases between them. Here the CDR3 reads CAWSRVSNQPQHF. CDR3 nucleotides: TGTGCCTGGAGCAGGGTTAGCAATCAGCCCCAGCATTTT.

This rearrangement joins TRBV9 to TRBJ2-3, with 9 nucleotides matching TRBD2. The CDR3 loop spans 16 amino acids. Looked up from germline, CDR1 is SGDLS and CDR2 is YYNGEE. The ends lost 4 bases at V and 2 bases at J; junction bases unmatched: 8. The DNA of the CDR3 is TGTGCCAGCAGCCCGCGGGGGGGGACATACACAGATACGCAGTATTTT. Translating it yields CASSPRGGTYTDTQYF.

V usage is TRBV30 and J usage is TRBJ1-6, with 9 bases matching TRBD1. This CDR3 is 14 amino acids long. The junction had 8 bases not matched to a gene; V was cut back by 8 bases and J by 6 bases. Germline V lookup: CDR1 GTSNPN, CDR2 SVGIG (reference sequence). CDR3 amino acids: CAGGRDRANSPLHF. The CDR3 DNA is TGTGCCGGGGGCCGGGACAGGGCTAATTCACCCCTCCACTTT.

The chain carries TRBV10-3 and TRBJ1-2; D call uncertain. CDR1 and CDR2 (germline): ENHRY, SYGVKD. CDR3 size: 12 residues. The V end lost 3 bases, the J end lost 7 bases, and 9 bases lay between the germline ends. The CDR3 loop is CAISDPSFGYTF. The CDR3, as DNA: TGTGCCATCAGTGATCCGAGTTTTGGCTACACCTTC.

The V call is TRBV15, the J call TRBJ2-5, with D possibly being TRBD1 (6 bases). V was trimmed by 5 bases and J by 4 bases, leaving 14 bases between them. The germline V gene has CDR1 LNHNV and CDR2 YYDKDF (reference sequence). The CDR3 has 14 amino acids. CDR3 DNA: TGTGCCACCAGCCACTGGGGGCCCGGAGAGACCCAGTACTTC. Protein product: CATSHWGPGETQYF.

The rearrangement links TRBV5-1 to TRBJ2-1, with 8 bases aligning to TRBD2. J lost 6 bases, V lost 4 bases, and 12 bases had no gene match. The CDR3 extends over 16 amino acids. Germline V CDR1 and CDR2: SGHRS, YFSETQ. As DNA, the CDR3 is TGCGCCAGCAGCCCGGGGGTGGGACTAGACTCCAATGAGCAGTTCTTC. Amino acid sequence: CASSPGVGLDSNEQFF.

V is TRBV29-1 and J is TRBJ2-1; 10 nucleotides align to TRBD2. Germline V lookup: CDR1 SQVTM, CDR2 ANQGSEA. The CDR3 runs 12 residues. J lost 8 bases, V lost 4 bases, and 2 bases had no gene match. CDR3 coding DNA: TGCAGCGTTGCTAGCGGGAGCTATGAGCAGTTCTTC. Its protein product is CSVASGSYEQFF.

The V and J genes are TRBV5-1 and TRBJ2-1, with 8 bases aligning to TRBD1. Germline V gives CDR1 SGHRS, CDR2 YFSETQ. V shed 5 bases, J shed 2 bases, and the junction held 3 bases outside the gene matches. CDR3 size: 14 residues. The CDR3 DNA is TGCGCCAGCAGACCGGGACAGGCCTACAATGAGCAGTTCTTC. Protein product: CASRPGQAYNEQFF. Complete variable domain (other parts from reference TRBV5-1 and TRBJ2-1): KAGVTQTPRYLIKTRGQQVTLSCSPISGHRSVSWYQQTPGQGLQFLFEYFSETQRNKGNFPGRFSGRQFSNSRSEMNVSTLELGDSALYLCASRPGQAYNEQFFGPGTRLTVL.

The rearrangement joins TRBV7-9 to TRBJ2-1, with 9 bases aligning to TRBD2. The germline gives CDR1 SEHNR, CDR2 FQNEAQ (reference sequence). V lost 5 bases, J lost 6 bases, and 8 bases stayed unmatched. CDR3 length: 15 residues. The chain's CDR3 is CASSHPGGGANEQFF. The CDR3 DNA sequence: TGTGCCAGCAGCCACCCTGGCGGGGGGGCCAATGAGCAGTTCTTC. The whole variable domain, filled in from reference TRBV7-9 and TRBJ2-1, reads DTGVSQNPRHKITKRGQNVTFRCDPISEHNRLYWYRQTLGQGPEFLTYFQNEAQLEKSRLLSDRFSAERPKGSFSTLEIQRTEQGDSAMYLCASSHPGGGANEQFFGPGTRLTVL.

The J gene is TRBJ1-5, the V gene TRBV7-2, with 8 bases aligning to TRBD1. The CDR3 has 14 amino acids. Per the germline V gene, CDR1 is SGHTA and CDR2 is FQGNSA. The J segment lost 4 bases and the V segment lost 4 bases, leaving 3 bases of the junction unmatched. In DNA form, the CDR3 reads TGTGCCAGCAGCTCCAGGGGGCCGAATCAGCCCCAGCATTTT. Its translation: CASSSRGPNQPQHF. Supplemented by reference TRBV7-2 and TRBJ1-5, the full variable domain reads GAGVSQSPSNKVTEKGKDVELRCDPISGHTALYWYRQSLGQGLEFLIYFQGNSAPDKSGLPSDRFSAERTGGSVSTLTIQRTQQEDSAVYLCASSSRGPNQPQHFGDGTRLSIL.

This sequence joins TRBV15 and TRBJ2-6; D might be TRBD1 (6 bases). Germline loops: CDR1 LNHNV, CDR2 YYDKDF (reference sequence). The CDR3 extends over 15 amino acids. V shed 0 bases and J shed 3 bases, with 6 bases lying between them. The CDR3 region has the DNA TGTGCCACCAGCAGAGAACAGGGTGGGGCCAACGTCCTGACTTTC. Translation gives CATSREQGGANVLTF.

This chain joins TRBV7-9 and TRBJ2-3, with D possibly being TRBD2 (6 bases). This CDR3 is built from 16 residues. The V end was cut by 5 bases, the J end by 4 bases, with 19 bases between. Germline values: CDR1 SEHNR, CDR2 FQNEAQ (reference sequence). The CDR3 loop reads CASSPRKGGTADTQYF. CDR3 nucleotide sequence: TGTGCCAGCAGCCCCCGAAAGGGCGGGACTGCAGATACGCAGTATTTT.

The CDR3 nucleotides are TGTGCCAGCAGCGGAGGGGTAACGGGAGGGCCCTACGAGCAGTACTTC. Protein product: CASSGGVTGGPYEQYF. The chain is built from TRBV5-4 and TRBJ2-7; 8 bases match TRBD2. Germline loops: CDR1 SGHNT, CDR2 YYREEE (reference sequence). V shed 4 bases and J 2 bases; nucleotides not matched to a gene: 11. The CDR3 runs to 16 residues.

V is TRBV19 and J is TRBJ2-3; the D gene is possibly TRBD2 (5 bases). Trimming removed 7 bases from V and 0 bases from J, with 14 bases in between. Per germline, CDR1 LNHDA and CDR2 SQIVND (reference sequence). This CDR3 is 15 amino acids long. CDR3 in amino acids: CASTLLGESTDTQYF. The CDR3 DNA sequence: TGTGCCAGTACTCTTCTTGGGGAGAGCACAGATACGCAGTATTTT.